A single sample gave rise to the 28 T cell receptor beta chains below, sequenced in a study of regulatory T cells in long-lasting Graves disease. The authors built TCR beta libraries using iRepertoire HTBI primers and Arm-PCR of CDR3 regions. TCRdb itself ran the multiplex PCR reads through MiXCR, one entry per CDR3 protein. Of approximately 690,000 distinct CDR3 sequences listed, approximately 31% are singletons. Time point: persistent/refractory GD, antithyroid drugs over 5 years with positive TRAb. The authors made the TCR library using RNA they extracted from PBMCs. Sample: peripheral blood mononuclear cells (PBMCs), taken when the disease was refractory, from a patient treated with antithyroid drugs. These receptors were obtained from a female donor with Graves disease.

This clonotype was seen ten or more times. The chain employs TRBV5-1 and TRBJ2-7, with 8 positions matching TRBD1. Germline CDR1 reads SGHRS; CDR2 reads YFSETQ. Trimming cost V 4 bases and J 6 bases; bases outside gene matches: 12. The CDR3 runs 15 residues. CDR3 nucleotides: TGCGCCAGCAGCGAAAGACAGGGGCGCTACAGCGAGCAGTACTTC. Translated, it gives CASSERQGRYSEQYF.

The CDR3 region is CSARVEGDSYNEQFF. In DNA form, the CDR3 reads TGCAGTGCTAGAGTCGAAGGGGACAGCTACAATGAGCAGTTCTTC. J is TRBJ2-1 and V is TRBV20-1; 7 nucleotides match TRBD1. V lost 1 base and J lost 3; bases outside the gene matches: 6. Germline values: CDR1 DFQATT, CDR2 SNEGSKA (reference sequence). The CDR3 covers 15 residues.

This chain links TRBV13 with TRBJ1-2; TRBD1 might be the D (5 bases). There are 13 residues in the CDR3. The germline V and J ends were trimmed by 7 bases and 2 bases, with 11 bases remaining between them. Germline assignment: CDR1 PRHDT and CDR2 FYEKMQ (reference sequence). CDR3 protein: CASTSTANYGYTF. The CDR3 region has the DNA TGTGCCAGCACCTCGACAGCAAACTATGGCTACACCTTC.

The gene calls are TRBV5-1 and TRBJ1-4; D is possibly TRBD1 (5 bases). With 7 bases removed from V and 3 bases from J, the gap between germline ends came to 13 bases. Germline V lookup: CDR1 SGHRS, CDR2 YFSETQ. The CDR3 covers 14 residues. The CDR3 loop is CASGQGIANEKLFF. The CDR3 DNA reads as TGCGCCAGCGGGCAGGGTATAGCTAATGAAAAACTGTTTTTT.

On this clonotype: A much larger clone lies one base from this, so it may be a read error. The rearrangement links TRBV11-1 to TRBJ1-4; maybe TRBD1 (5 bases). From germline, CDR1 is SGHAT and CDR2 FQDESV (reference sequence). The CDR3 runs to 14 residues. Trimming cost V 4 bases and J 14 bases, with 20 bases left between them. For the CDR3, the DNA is TGTGCCAGCAGCTCCGGACATCACACGGGAAACCTGTTTTTT. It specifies CASSSGHHTGNLFF.

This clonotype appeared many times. The CDR3 nucleotides read TGTGCCAGCAAGAAGGGGACAGGGGGCCATGGCTACACCTTC. Translating gives CASKKGTGGHGYTF. This chain joins TRBV2 and TRBJ1-2; TRBD1 matches at 12 bases. Germline V gene lookup returns CDR1 SNHLY and CDR2 FYNNEI. V lost 7 bases, J lost 6 bases, and 6 bases stayed unmatched. The CDR3 runs 14 residues. Full variable domain (remainder filled in from reference TRBV2 and TRBJ1-2): EPEVTQTPSHQVTQMGQEVILRCVPISNHLYFYWYRQILGQKVEFLVSFYNNEISEKSEIFDDQFSVERPDGSNFTLKIRSTKLEDSAMYFCASKKGTGGHGYTFGSGTRLTVV.

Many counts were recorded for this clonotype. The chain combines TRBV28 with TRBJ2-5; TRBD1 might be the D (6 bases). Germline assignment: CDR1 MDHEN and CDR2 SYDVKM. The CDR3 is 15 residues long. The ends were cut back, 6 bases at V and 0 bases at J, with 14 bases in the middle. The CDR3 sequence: CASSQRQVHQETQYF. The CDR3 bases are TGTGCCAGCAGCCAACGACAGGTCCACCAAGAGACCCAGTACTTC.

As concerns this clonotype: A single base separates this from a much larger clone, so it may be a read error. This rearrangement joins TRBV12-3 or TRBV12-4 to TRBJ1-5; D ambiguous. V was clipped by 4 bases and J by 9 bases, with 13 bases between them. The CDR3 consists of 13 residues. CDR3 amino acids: CASSSNTWRPQHF. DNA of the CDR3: TGTGCCAGCAGTTCTAATACATGGCGGCCCCAGCATTTT.

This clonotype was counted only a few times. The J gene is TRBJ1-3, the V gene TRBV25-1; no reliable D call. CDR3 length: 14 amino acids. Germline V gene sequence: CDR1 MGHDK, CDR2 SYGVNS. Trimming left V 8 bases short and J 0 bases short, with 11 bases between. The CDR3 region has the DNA TGTGCCAGCGGCCGTAGTGGCTCTGGAAACACCATATATTTT. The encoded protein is CASGRSGSGNTIYF.

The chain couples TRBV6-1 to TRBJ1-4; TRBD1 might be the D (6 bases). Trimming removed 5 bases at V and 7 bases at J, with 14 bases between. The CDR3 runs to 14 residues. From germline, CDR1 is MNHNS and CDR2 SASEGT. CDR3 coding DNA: TGTGCCAGCAGTTACGGGGGGCCGGCTGAAAAACTGTTTTTT. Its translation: CASSYGGPAEKLFF.

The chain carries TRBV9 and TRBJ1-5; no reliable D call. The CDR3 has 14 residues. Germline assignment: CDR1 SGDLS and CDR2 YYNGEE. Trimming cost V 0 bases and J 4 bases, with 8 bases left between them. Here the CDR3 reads CASSVGAGNQPQHF. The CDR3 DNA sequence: TGTGCCAGCAGCGTAGGGGCAGGTAATCAGCCCCAGCATTTT.

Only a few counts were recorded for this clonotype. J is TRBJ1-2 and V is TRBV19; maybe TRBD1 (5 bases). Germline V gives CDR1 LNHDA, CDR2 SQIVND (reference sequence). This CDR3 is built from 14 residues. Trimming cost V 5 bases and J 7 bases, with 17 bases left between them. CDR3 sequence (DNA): TGTGCCAGTAGTCCCGGACACAGCCCAAGTGGCTACACCTTC. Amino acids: CASSPGHSPSGYTF.

CDR3 region: CASSLIPSGTPSYEQYF. CDR3 sequence (DNA): TGTGCCAGCAGTTTAATTCCTAGCGGAACCCCATCCTACGAGCAGTACTTC. The V and J genes are TRBV27 and TRBJ2-7; 7 nucleotides align to TRBD2. Unmatched junction bases numbered 11, after V lost 2 bases and J lost 1 base. CDR3 size: 17 residues. The germline CDR1 and CDR2 sequences are MNHEY and SMNVEV (reference sequence).

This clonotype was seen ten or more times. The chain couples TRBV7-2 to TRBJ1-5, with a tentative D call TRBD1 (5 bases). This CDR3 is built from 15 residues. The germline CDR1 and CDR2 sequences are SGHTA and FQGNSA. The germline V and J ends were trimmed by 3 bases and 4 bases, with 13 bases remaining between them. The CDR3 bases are TGTGCCAGCAGCTTCGGCAGGGTTTCGAATCAGCCCCAGCATTTT. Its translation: CASSFGRVSNQPQHF.

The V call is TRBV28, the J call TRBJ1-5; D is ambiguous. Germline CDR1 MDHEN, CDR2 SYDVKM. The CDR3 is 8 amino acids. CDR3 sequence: CDCQPQHF. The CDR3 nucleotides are TGTGATTGTCAGCCCCAGCATTTT.

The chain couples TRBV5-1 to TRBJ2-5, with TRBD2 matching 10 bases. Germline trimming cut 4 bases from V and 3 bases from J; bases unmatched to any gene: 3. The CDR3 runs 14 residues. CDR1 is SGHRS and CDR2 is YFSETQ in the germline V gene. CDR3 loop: CASSNGLAEETQYF. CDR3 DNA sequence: TGCGCCAGCAGCAACGGACTAGCGGAAGAGACCCAGTACTTC.

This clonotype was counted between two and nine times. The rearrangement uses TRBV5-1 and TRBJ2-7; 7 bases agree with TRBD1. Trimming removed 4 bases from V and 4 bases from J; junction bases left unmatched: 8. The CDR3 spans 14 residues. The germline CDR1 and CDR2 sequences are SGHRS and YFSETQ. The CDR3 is CASSQRGQRYEQYF. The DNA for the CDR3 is TGCGCCAGCAGCCAAAGGGGACAGCGTTACGAGCAGTACTTC.

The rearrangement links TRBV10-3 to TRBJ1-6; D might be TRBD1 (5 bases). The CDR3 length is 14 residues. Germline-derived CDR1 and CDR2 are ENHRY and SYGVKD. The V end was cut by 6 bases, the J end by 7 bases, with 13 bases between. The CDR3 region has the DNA TGTGCCATCAGCCGAGGGGACGGAAATTCACCCCTCCACTTT. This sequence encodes CAISRGDGNSPLHF.

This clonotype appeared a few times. CDR3 sequence reads: CASSPIDRTHEGEAFF. Here the CDR3 DNA reads TGTGCCAGCAGTCCCATCGACAGGACCCACGAGGGTGAAGCTTTCTTT. The gene calls are TRBV12-3 or TRBV12-4 and TRBJ1-1; a possible D gene is TRBD1 (6 bases). This CDR3 is 16 amino acids long. The V gene lost 5 bases and the J gene lost 7 bases, with 23 bases spanning the gap.

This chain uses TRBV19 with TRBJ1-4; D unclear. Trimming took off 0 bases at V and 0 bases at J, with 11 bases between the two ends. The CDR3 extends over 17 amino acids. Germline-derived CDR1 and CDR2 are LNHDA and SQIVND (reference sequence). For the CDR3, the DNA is TGTGCCAGTAGTATAGATTACGGCTCGGCAACTAATGAAAAACTGTTTTTT. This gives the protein CASSIDYGSATNEKLFF.

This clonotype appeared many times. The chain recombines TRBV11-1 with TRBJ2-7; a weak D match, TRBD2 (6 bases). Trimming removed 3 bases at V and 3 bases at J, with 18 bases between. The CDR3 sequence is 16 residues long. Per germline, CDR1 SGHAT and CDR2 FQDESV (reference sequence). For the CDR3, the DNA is TGTGCCAGCAGCTTCAGCGGGCTTCATCCCGACTACGAGCAGTACTTC. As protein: CASSFSGLHPDYEQYF.

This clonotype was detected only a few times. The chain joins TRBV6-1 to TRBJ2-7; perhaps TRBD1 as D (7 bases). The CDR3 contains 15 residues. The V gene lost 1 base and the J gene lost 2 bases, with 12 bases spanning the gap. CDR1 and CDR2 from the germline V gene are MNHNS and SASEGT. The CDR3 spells CASSEDVRGAYEQYF. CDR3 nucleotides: TGTGCCAGCAGTGAAGACGTCAGGGGGGCCTACGAGCAGTACTTC.

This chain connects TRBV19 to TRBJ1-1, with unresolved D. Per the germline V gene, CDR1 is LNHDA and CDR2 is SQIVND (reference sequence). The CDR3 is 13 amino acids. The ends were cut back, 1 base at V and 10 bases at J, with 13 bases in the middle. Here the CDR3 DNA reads TGTGCCAGTAGTATAGGTTCGGGATATGGAGCTTTCTTT. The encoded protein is CASSIGSGYGAFF.

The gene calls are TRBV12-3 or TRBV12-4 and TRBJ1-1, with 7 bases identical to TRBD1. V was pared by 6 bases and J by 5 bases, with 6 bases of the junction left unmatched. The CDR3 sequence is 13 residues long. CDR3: CASRQGRGTEAFF. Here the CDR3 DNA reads TGTGCCAGCAGACAGGGGCGCGGGACTGAAGCTTTCTTT.

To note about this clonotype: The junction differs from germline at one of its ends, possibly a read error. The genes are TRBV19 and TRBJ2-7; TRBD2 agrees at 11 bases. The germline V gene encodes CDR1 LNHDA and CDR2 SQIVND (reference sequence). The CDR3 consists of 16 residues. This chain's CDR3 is CASSVEGTSGLYEQYF. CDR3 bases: TGTGCCAGTAGTGTAGAGGGGACTAGCGGTCTCTACGAGCAGTACTTC. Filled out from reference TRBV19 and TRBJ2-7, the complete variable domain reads DGGITQSPKYLFRKEGQNVTLSCEQNLNHDAMYWYRQDPGQGLRLIYYSQIVNDFQKGDIAEGYSVSREKKESFPLTVTSAQKNPTAFYLCASSVEGTSGLYEQYFGPGTRLTVT.

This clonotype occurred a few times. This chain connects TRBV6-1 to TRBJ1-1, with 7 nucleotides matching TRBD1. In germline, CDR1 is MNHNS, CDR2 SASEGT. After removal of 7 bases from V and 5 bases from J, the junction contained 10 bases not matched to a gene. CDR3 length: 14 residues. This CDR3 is CASTYPGGYTEAFF. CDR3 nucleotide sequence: TGTGCCAGCACCTACCCAGGGGGTTATACTGAAGCTTTCTTT.

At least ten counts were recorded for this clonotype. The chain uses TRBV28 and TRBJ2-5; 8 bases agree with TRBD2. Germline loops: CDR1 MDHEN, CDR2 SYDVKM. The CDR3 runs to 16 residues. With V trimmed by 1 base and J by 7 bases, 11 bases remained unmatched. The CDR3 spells CASSLLGLDGMGTQYF. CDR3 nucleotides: TGTGCCAGCAGTTTATTGGGACTAGATGGGATGGGGACCCAGTACTTC. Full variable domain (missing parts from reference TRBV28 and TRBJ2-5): DVKVTQSSRYLVKRTGEKVFLECVQDMDHENMFWYRQDPGLGLRLIYFSYDVKMKEKGDIPEGYSVSREKKERFSLILESASTNQTSMYLCASSLLGLDGMGTQYFGPGTRLLVL.

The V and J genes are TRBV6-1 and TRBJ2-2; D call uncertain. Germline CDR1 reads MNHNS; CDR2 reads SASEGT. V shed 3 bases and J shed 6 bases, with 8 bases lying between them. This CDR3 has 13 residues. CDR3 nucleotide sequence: TGTGCCAGCAGTGAGTTTAGGTCCGGGGAGCTGTTTTTT. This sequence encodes CASSEFRSGELFF.